The following is a TCR beta chain sequence with its context. The germline CDR1 and CDR2 sequences are ENHRY and SYGVKD. V gave up 1 base and J gave up 10 bases; unmatched junction bases: 3. The CDR3 covers 13 residues. The record originates from a study of cytomegalovirus exposure and HLA in healthy donors. Primers for the PCR totalled 60 Vbeta and 13 Jbeta. The data were produced by immunoSEQ multiplex PCR, yet TCRdb's version contains in-frame clones alone and is incomplete. The sample yields about 150,000 clones, about 74% seen once. The specimen was PBMCs. This TCR derives from a man aged 18-30 years in good health and CMV-seropositive. The chain employs TRBV10-3 and TRBJ2-1; TRBD1 agrees at 8 bases. The CDR3 spells CAISEYDRGEQFF. The CDR3 DNA reads TGTGCCATCAGTGAGTATGACAGGGGCGAGCAGTTCTTC.